The clone carrying this T cell receptor beta chain was picked up a small number of times. Its antigen remains unknown. The data stem from a study of T cells in Graves' hyperthyroidism and ophthalmopathy. General study findings and limits: Blood also carried most thyroid clonotypes expanded above 0.001.

Template material for amplifying TCR beta CDR3 regions consisted of RNA transcripts. During a first-round RT-PCR of the TCR CDR3, the HTBI primer set was used. In TCRdb, the multiplex PCR reads were re-called with MiXCR into one record per CDR3 protein. The sample lists about 380,000 distinct CDR3 sequences; roughly 14% were seen once. The germline V and J ends were trimmed by 6 bases and 6 bases, with 12 bases remaining between them. CDR1 and CDR2 (germline): WSHSY, SAAADI. The CDR3 contains 13 residues. What was sequenced was blood. The TCR was taken from a woman in her fifties or sixties with Graves' hyperthyroidism. This chain links TRBV10-2 with TRBJ2-1, with a tentative D call TRBD1 (5 bases). In DNA, the CDR3 is TGCGCCAGCAGGCCGGCAGGGCTCAATGAGCAGTTCTTC. Translated, it gives CASRPAGLNEQFF.